The sequence of this TCR beta chain was determined in a study of massively parallel sequencing of T cell beta chains (dated by TCRdb to the late 2000s). In terms of the full investigation: The study profiled human TCR beta CDR3 diversity in peripheral blood using 5'-RACE, Illumina short-read sequencing and a dedicated short-read assembly strategy.

The data were produced on an Illumina Genome Analyzer II. Two rounds of nested PCR with TRBC1/TRBC2-specific primers produced a RACE product of about 520 bp, and the RACE product was then gel-purified. To give RACE a 5' anchor, first-strand cDNA synthesis used a TRBC-specific primer together with a template-switching oligonucleotide. The RACE amplicon was too long for direct short-read sequencing, so it was concatemerized by ligation and sheared by sonication. PAGE was used to isolate a size fraction of 100 to 300 bp, and that fraction then underwent shotgun sequencing on the Illumina platform. Separate runs on an Illumina GAII yielded 18.8 million 36-nt reads and 21.7 million 50-nt single-end reads. In the source study's methods: Assembly of the roughly 44 million pooled reads was done with iSSAKE, using the parameters -m 15, -o 2 and -r 0.7. Reads aligning to the ends of Ensembl TRBV gene predictions that carried unmatched junctional bases were used to seed de novo CDR3 beta assemblies. Clonotype abundance was estimated from the number of matching assembled contigs rather than from raw read depth. Among the assembled clonotypes, approximately 2,100 (roughly 6%) contained in-frame stop codons and were discarded, which left approximately 34,000 productive clonotypes. Sanger sequencing of cloned RACE products gave 300 or so unique TCR sequences, and around 70% of them were also found in the Illumina assembly. TCRdb handled the public reads itself, with Q25 trimming in fastp and clone calling in MiXCR, and kept productive beta chains. Entries that share a CDR3 protein sequence are merged under the most common genes and DNA. TCRdb's processing, not the authors' own work, is the source of the V and J calls. Across this sample there are some 4,300 distinct CDR3 sequences, with 35% to 40% seen only once. Clones ranked in the top ten supply nearly 3% of the sample.

The donor pool was composed of 380 males and around 170 females, all aged about 18 to 40 years. Peripheral leukocyte polyA+ RNA was isolated from approximately 150 liters of pooled peripheral blood. For starting material, the researchers used a commercial mRNA preparation made from normal human peripheral blood leukocytes pooled across under 600 individuals. General study outcomes and caveats: Since the RNA was pooled from many donors, the results capture clonotype abundance averaged across the population rather than the repertoire of any individual. A unique TRBV gene could be assigned to only about 23,000 (around 67%) of the clonotypes. Most clonotypes (21,973 of 33,664) were supported by a single sequence read, which could in principle inflate apparent diversity. CDR3 beta lengths ranging from 21 to 81 nucleotides were observed, with a peak at 45 nucleotides. Preferential PCR amplification of some TRBV and TRBJ sequences may have skewed the reported gene usage frequencies. Subsampling showed clonotype counts rising linearly with read number, indicating sequencing depth was far from saturation. Within the 30,000 to 35,000 distinct clonotypes, single-copy clonotypes accounted for around 69% of clonotypes but just roughly 20% of assemblies. Usage of TRBV genes spanned from about 0.01% for TRBV17 up to about 25% for TRBV20-1, while TRBJ usage spanned from around 1.7% for TRBJ2-6 up to roughly 17% for TRBJ2-1.

In the case of this clonotype: It lacks a known antigen. Within one base of it there is no much larger clone, and no base qualities were kept.

Spanning cysteine to phenylalanine, the CDR3 consists of 13 amino acids. Only CDR3 DNA is held: 39 bases, read in frame from base 1. Trimming at the junction amounts to 6 bases on V and 1 base on J, and the germline ends lie 9 bases apart. The rearranged chain carries TRBV7-1 and TRBJ1-1, with the D segment identity uncertain. TRBV7-1 is labeled an ORF, and its function is uncertain. Source material: commercial RNA from peripheral blood pooled from many donors. The receptor comes from a pool of human donors in good health; the sample was commercial RNA pooled from many donors. The DNA sequence reads TGTGCCAGCAGTTGGACGGCGAACACTGAAGCTTTCTTT. Its protein product is CASSWTANTEAFF.